These 21 T cell receptor beta chains originate from one sample sequenced in a study of blood T cell repertoires in COVID-19. Produced via immunoSEQ multiplex PCR; TCRdb's table is partial and in-frame only. The data hold 140,000 to 150,000 clones, with about 79% observed a single time. Sequenced sample: peripheral blood. These receptor sequences come from a man aged 60 to 69 with active or convalescent COVID-19.

Of note for this clone: The junction departs from the called germline gene at one end, perhaps through a read error. V and J are TRBV10-2 and TRBJ2-1; weak D call: TRBD1 (5 bases). The CDR3 is made up of 16 amino acids. Germline V gene data show CDR1 as WSHSY and CDR2 as SAAADI. The CDR3 coding sequence is TGCGCCAGCATCCGAACAGGCGTAGACTCCAACAATGAGCAGTTCTTC. As protein: CASIRTGVDSNNEQFF.

This clone was counted only a few times. The gene calls are TRBV7-2 and TRBJ1-1; D is unclear. The germline V and J ends were trimmed by 0 bases and 4 bases, with 6 bases remaining between them. CDR1 SGHTA and CDR2 FQGNSA come from the germline V gene. CDR3 length: 13 residues. CDR3 region: CASSLARLTEAFF. CDR3 nucleotide sequence: TGTGCCAGCAGCTTAGCGCGTCTCACTGAAGCTTTCTTT.

This chain uses TRBV24-1 with TRBJ2-3; D perhaps matches TRBD1 (5 bases). V shed 8 bases and J shed 4 bases, with 18 bases lying between them. This CDR3 comprises 15 residues. Germline V lookup: CDR1 KGHDR, CDR2 SFDVKD. Here the CDR3 reads CATNDPHLGADTQYF. CDR3 bases: TGTGCCACCAACGACCCACATCTAGGGGCAGATACGCAGTATTTT.

The chain uses TRBV7-9 and TRBJ1-2; D gene uncertain. This CDR3 spans 15 amino acids. The germline V and J ends were trimmed by 5 bases and 2 bases, with 15 bases remaining between them. Germline V CDR1 and CDR2: SEHNR, FQNEAQ (reference sequence). The DNA for the CDR3 is TGTGCCAGCAGCGAATTGGCGACGGGGAACTATGGCTACACCTTC. Its protein product is CASSELATGNYGYTF.

This chain connects TRBV7-6 to TRBJ2-4, with 7 positions matching TRBD2. Germline loops: CDR1 SGHVS, CDR2 FNYEAQ. The CDR3 is 17 residues long. V lost 5 bases, J lost 3 bases, and 13 bases stayed unmatched. The CDR3 DNA is TGTGCCAGCAGCCTGGACTTTCCGTCGGGGGGCAAAAACATTCAGTACTTC. Its translation is CASSLDFPSGGKNIQYF.

V gene TRBV12-3 or TRBV12-4 combines with J gene TRBJ1-2, with 8 bases aligning to TRBD1. V shed 6 bases and J 7 bases; nucleotides not matched to a gene: 7. The CDR3 spans 13 residues. The DNA for the CDR3 is TGTGCCAGCAGCCACAGGGGGTTTGGTGGCTACACCTTC. Its translation: CASSHRGFGGYTF.

V is TRBV7-6 and J is TRBJ2-5; 7 bases are a match to TRBD1. This CDR3 has 16 amino acids. Germline CDR1 SGHVS, CDR2 FNYEAQ. V trimming: 1 base; J trimming: 5 bases; junction bases outside the gene matches: 10. In DNA, the CDR3 is TGTGCCAGCAGCTTAGTTGGAAACAGGGGTCGGGAGACCCAGTACTTC. Its translation is CASSLVGNRGRETQYF.

This chain joins TRBV19 and TRBJ2-3; D remains unclear. Germline lookup yields CDR1 LNHDA and CDR2 SQIVND (reference sequence). CDR3 size: 12 residues. The V end was cut by 4 bases, the J end by 2 bases, with 4 bases between. CDR3 nucleotide sequence: TGTGCCAGTAGTACGTTCACAGATACGCAGTATTTT. As protein: CASSTFTDTQYF.

V gene TRBV7-9 combines with J gene TRBJ2-6; D gene ambiguous. CDR1 and CDR2 from the germline V gene are SEHNR and FQNEAQ (reference sequence). V was shortened by 5 bases and J by 0 bases, with 8 bases between the two germline ends. The CDR3 runs 15 residues. The CDR3 reads CASSPVLSGANVLTF. CDR3 DNA sequence: TGTGCCAGCAGCCCCGTACTCTCTGGGGCCAACGTCCTGACTTTC.

V and J are TRBV7-6 and TRBJ2-1; 7 bases fit TRBD2. Per germline, CDR1 SGHVS and CDR2 FNYEAQ. V shed 1 base, J shed 6 bases, and the junction held 6 bases outside the gene matches. This CDR3 spans 15 amino acids. This chain's CDR3 is CASSLGLAERNEQFF. CDR3 nucleotides: TGTGCCAGCAGCTTAGGGCTAGCGGAACGCAATGAGCAGTTCTTC. The entire variable domain, with the rest obtained from reference TRBV7-6 and TRBJ2-1, is as follows: GAGVSQSPRYKVTKRGQDVALRCDPISGHVSLYWYRQALGQGPEFLTYFNYEAQQDKSGLPNDRFSAERPEGSISTLTIQRTEQRDSAMYRCASSLGLAERNEQFFGPGTRLTVL.

The gene calls are TRBV19 and TRBJ1-1; a weak D match, TRBD1 (6 bases). Trimming took 5 bases from V and 4 from J, leaving 17 bases between them. The CDR3 is 15 residues long. CDR1 and CDR2 from the germline V gene are LNHDA and SQIVND (reference sequence). The CDR3 nucleotides read TGTGCCAGTAGTTTCGGAACAGGGCTAATCACTGAAGCTTTCTTT. This translates into CASSFGTGLITEAFF.

This clone was observed a handful of times. The rearrangement joins TRBV18 to TRBJ1-1; 7 nucleotides align to TRBD1. This CDR3 is built from 14 residues. Germline V CDR1 and CDR2: KGHSH, LQKENI. The ends lost 6 bases at V and 4 bases at J; junction bases unmatched: 8. CDR3 nucleotide sequence: TGTGCCAGCTCCCCGCAGGGGGAGGCCACTGAAGCTTTCTTT. It specifies CASSPQGEATEAFF.

This clone has more than one count but fewer than ten. The V call is TRBV7-9, the J call TRBJ1-2, with unresolved D. The CDR3 contains 12 residues. Between the trimmed V and J ends, which lost 1 base and 8 bases, there was a span of 8 bases. Germline assignment: CDR1 SEHNR and CDR2 FQNEAQ (reference sequence). The CDR3 DNA sequence: TGTGCCAGCAGCTTAGTCTTTTTCGGCTACACCTTC. This encodes CASSLVFFGYTF.

This chain joins TRBV19 and TRBJ2-1; D is perhaps TRBD2 (6 bases). This CDR3 is built from 14 residues. Trimming pared 1 base from V and 6 bases from J, leaving 10 bases between. Germline V gene data show CDR1 as LNHDA and CDR2 as SQIVND (reference sequence). The CDR3 protein is CASSIAGSSNEQFF. The DNA for the CDR3 is TGTGCCAGTAGTATAGCCGGGAGTAGCAATGAGCAGTTCTTC.

The chain is built from TRBV6-5 and TRBJ1-2; 10 bases are a match to TRBD1. This CDR3 region has 16 residues. V lost 0 bases, J lost 2 bases, and 3 bases stayed unmatched. The germline gives CDR1 MNHEY, CDR2 SVGAGI. CDR3 protein: CASSYSDRGQNYGYTF. DNA of the CDR3: TGTGCCAGCAGTTACTCCGACAGGGGGCAAAACTATGGCTACACCTTC.

J is TRBJ1-1 and V is TRBV3-1 (or the pseudogene TRBV3-2), with a possible D match to TRBD1 (6 bases). The germline CDR1 and CDR2 sequences are LGHDT and YNNKEL (reference sequence). Between the trimmed V and J ends, which lost 6 bases and 4 bases, there was a span of 15 bases. This CDR3 has 14 residues. The DNA for the CDR3 is TGTGCCAGCAGTATACAGGGAAAGGGCACTGAAGCTTTCTTT. Residues: CASSIQGKGTEAFF.

The V and J genes are TRBV24-1 and TRBJ2-3; 11 bases map to TRBD2. CDR1 is KGHDR, CDR2 SFDVKD, per germline. This CDR3 has 15 amino acids. Unmatched junction bases numbered 5, after V lost 4 bases and J lost 6 bases. The CDR3: CATSDLGLADDTQYF. In DNA form, the CDR3 reads TGTGCCACCAGTGACCTGGGACTAGCGGATGATACGCAGTATTTT.

The rearrangement uses TRBV9 and TRBJ1-2; tentative D call: TRBD1 (5 bases). This CDR3 has 16 amino acids. Trimming left V 0 bases short and J 8 bases short, with 20 bases between. Germline CDR1 SGDLS, CDR2 YYNGEE. CDR3 coding DNA: TGTGCCAGCAGCGTAGGGAGGTCGGAGGGGACGGAAGGCTACACCTTC. It translates to CASSVGRSEGTEGYTF.

The chain links TRBV18 to TRBJ2-7, with TRBD1 matching over 9 bases. The V segment lost 5 bases and the J segment 2 bases; nucleotides outside the gene matches: 7. The CDR3 is 15 residues long. Germline V gene lookup returns CDR1 KGHSH and CDR2 LQKENI. The CDR3, as DNA: TGTGCCAGCTCAGTAGGAGGGACAGGGACCTACGAGCAGTACGTC. This sequence encodes CASSVGGTGTYEQYV.

The chain recombines TRBV5-1 with TRBJ1-2, with a weak D call TRBD1 (6 bases). There are 11 residues in the CDR3. The ends were cut back, 3 bases at V and 9 bases at J, with 9 bases in the middle. CDR1 and CDR2 from the germline V gene are SGHRS and YFSETQ. The CDR3 reads CASSSDRSYTF. DNA for the CDR3: TGCGCCAGCAGCTCCGACAGGAGCTACACCTTC.

This clone was counted a few times. The V and J genes are TRBV12-5 and TRBJ2-4, with 8 nucleotides matching TRBD1. The CDR3 sequence is 17 residues long. Trimming took 1 base from V and 0 from J; bases not matched to a gene: 5. The germline V gene has CDR1 LGHNT and CDR2 FRNRAP. The CDR3 coding sequence is TGTGCTAGTGGTTTGGGCGACAGGGGACTAGCCAAAAACATTCAGTACTTC. This encodes CASGLGDRGLAKNIQYF.